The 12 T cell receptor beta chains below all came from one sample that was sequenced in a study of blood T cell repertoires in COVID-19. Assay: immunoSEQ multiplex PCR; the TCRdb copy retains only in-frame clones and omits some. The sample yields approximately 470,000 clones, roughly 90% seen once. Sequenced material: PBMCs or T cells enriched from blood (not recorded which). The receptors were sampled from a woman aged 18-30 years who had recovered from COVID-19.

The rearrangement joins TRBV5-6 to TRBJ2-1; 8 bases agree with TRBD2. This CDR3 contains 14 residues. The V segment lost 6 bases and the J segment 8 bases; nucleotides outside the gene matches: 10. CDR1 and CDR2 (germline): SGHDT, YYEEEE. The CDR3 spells CASNGAGGSDEQFF. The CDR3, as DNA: TGTGCCAGCAATGGCGCGGGGGGTTCCGATGAGCAGTTCTTC.

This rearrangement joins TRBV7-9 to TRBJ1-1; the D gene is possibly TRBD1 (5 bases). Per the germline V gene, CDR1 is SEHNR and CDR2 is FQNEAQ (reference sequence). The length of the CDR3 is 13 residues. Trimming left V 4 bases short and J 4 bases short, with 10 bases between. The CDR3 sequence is CASSSAGSTEAFF. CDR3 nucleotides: TGTGCCAGCAGCTCTGCAGGGTCCACTGAAGCTTTCTTT.

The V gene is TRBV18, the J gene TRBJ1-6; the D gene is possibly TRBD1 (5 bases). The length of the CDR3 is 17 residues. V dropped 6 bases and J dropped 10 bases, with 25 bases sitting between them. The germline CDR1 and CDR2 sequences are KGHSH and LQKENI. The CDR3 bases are TGTGCCAGCTCCGGGGGACCGGGCCCCAATTTTAACTCACCCCTCCACTTT. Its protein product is CASSGGPGPNFNSPLHF. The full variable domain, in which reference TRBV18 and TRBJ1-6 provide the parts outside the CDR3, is NAGVMQNPRHLVRRRGQEARLRCSPMKGHSHVYWYRQLPEEGLKFMVYLQKENIIDESGMPKERFSAEFPKEGPSILRIQQVVRGDSAAYFCASSGGPGPNFNSPLHFGNGTRLTVT.

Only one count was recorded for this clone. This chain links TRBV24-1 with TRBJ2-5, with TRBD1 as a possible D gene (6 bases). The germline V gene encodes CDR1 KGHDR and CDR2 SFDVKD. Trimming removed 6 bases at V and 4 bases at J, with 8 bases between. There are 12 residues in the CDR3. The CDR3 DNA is TGTGCCACCAGTAGGGGGACAGAGACCCAGTACTTC. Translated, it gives CATSRGTETQYF.

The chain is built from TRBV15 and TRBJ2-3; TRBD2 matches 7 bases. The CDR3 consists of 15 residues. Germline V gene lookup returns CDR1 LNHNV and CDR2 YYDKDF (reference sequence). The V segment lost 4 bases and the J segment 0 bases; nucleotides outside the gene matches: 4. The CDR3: CATSTNGGSTDTQYF. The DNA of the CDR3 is TGTGCCACCAGCACAAACGGGGGGAGCACAGATACGCAGTATTTT. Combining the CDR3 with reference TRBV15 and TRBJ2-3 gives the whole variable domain DAMVIQNPRYQVTQFGKPVTLSCSQTLNHNVMYWYQQKSSQAPKLLFHYYDKDFNNEADTPDNFQSRRPNTSFCFLDIRSPGLGDTAMYLCATSTNGGSTDTQYFGPGTRLTVL.

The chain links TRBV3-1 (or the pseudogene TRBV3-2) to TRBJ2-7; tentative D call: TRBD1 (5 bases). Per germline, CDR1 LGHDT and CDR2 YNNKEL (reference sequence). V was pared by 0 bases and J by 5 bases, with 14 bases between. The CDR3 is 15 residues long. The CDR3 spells CASSQDRQGWHEQYF. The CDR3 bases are TGTGCCAGCAGCCAAGATCGCCAGGGTTGGCACGAGCAGTACTTC.

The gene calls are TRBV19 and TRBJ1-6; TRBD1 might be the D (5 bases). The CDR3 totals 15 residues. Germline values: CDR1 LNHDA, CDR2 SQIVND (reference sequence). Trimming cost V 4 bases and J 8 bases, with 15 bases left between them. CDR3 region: CASSSSRENHSPLHF. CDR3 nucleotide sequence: TGTGCCAGTAGTAGTAGCAGGGAAAATCATTCACCCCTCCACTTT.

This CDR3 reads CASRGTGGGYTF. The CDR3 DNA is TGTGCCAGCCGAGGGACAGGGGGTGGCTACACCTTC. The V gene is TRBV6-4, the J gene TRBJ1-2; 11 nucleotides match TRBD1. The J segment lost 7 bases and the V segment lost 8 bases, leaving 3 bases of the junction unmatched. The CDR3 sequence is 12 residues long. In germline, CDR1 is MRHNA, CDR2 SNTAGT.

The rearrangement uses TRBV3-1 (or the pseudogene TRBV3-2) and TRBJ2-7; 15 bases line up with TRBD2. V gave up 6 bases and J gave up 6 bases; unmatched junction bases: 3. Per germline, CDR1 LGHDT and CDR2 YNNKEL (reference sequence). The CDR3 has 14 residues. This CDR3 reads CASRGLAGGSEQYF. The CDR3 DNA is TGTGCCAGCAGGGGACTAGCGGGGGGTTCCGAGCAGTACTTC.

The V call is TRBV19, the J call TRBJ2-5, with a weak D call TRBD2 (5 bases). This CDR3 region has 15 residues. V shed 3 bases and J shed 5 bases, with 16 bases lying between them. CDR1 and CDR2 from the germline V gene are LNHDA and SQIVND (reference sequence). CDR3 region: CASSITREPEETQYF. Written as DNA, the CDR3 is TGTGCCAGTAGTATCACGAGGGAACCAGAGGAGACCCAGTACTTC.

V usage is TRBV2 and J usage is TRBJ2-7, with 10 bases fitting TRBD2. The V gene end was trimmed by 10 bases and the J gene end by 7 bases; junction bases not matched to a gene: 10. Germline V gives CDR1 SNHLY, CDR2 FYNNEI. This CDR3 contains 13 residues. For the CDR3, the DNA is TGTGCCACGAGACTAGCGGGCTTCTATGAGCAGTACTTC. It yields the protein CATRLAGFYEQYF.

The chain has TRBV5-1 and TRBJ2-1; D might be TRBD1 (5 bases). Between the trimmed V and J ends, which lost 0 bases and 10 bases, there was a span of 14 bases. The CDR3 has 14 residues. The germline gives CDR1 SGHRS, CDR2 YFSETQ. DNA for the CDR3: TGCGCCAGCAGCTTGGGTCCGACAGAGGAGGAGCAGTTCTTC. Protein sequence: CASSLGPTEEEQFF.